This record concerns one TCR beta chain sequence. The data were obtained in a study of control samples from healthy donors and cancer patients. Method: immunoSEQ multiplex PCR; TCRdb's copy keeps in-frame clones and lacks some. Of about 65,000 clones listed, 90% are singletons. With 5 bases removed from V and 2 bases from J, the gap between germline ends came to 12 bases. Germline assignment: CDR1 KGHDR and CDR2 SFDVKD. CDR3 length: 16 residues. The TCR comes from a woman in her forties or fifties with colorectal cancer. Sequencing used PBMCs. The V call is TRBV24-1, the J call TRBJ2-6; D is unclear. The CDR3 here is CATSGKFTAGANVLTF. The CDR3 DNA sequence: TGTGCCACCAGTGGTAAGTTTACAGCTGGGGCCAACGTCCTGACTTTC.